Sequencing of this TCR beta chain was carried out in a study of cytomegalovirus exposure and HLA in healthy donors. Worth noting for this clone: Its specificity is unknown.

60 Vbeta and 13 Jbeta primers were used in PCR. This table comes from immunoSEQ multiplex PCR, and its TCRdb copy is limited to in-frame clones, with some not included. The data contain more than 85,000 clones, approximately 80% of them singletons. The CDR3 has 16 amino acids. The V end was cut by 1 base, the J end by 2 bases, with 15 bases between. The germline V gene encodes CDR1 SGHDN and CDR2 FVKESK. Study results and caveats: Associated with cytomegalovirus, according to the listing, were 150 to 200 TCR beta chains. Indistinguishability led to the exclusion of some V segments, TRBV6-2 and TRBV6-3 included. In vitro experiments confirmed that three CMV-associated chains were specific for CMV antigens.

This TCR was sampled from a man between 25 and 39 years old in good health and CMV-seropositive. The genes are TRBV14 and TRBJ2-7; D is ambiguous. The sequenced material came from PBMCs. CDR3 in DNA: TGTGCCAGCAGCCAAGCATATGCCGGCAGGACCTACGAGCAGTACTTC. It specifies CASSQAYAGRTYEQYF. The full variable domain, in which reference TRBV14 and TRBJ2-7 provide the parts outside the CDR3, is EAGVTQFPSHSVIEKGQTVTLRCDPISGHDNLYWYRRVMGKEIKFLLHFVKESKQDESGMPNNRFLAERTGGTYSTLKVQPAELEDSGVYFCASSQAYAGRTYEQYFGPGTRLTVT.